This T cell receptor (beta chain) was captured by sequencing in a study of T cell responses to AZD1222 COVID-19 vaccine. About the research overall: Doses given second, at about 4 or about 12 weeks, were pooled.

Details on this clone: The antigen is unknown.

TCRdb's table, derived via immunoSEQ multiplex PCR, lists solely in-frame clones and lacks some. Among more than 70,000 clones listed, about 85% were seen once. General study points: The donors showed a predominance of white British ancestry and of females, with possible underestimation of clonal diversity. Reports say nearly half of spike-specific TCRs go after unmutated variant regions.

Germline trimming cut 1 base from V and 3 bases from J; bases unmatched to any gene: 9. There are 16 residues in the CDR3. Per the germline V gene, CDR1 is SGHDN and CDR2 is FVKESK. Sequencing used peripheral blood, obtained on day 0 of AZD1222 vaccination. This TCR was recovered from an adult in good health. This chain joins TRBV14 and TRBJ2-7; TRBD2 agrees at 7 bases. The CDR3 sequence: CASSQGGIREGYEQYF. CDR3 sequence (DNA): TGTGCCAGCAGCCAAGGGGGAATCAGGGAGGGCTACGAGCAGTACTTC. Using reference TRBV14 and TRBJ2-7 for the parts outside the CDR3, the full variable domain is EAGVTQFPSHSVIEKGQTVTLRCDPISGHDNLYWYRRVMGKEIKFLLHFVKESKQDESGMPNNRFLAERTGGTYSTLKVQPAELEDSGVYFCASSQGGIREGYEQYFGPGTRLTVT.